This T cell receptor beta chain appears in the sequencing data of a study of blood T cells in healthy people across ages. Points from the study as a whole: Among long-lived donors, naive CD4+ cells were more numerous and diversity higher than in aged donors.

After removal of 7 bases from V and 5 bases from J, the junction contained 5 bases not matched to a gene. CDR3 length: 14 amino acids. The germline V gene encodes CDR1 SNHLY and CDR2 FYNNEI. They isolated at least 6 million PBMCs from each sample. Details on this clonotype: Its antigen is as yet unknown.

Using a J-beta primer mix together with a sample-barcoded 5' primer, a second PCR was run for about 6 to 11 cycles. TCRdb re-derived calls from the 5' RACE reads in MiXCR, one entry per CDR3 protein. The table shows some 880,000 distinct CDR3 sequences, with around 36% occurring only once. Source material: blood. This sequence joins TRBV2 and TRBJ2-3; 11 nucleotides align to TRBD2. This TCR was sampled from a man between 18 and 29 years old in good health. CDR3: CASNSGGAVDTQYF. The CDR3 region has the DNA TGTGCCAGCAATAGCGGGGGGGCCGTAGATACGCAGTATTTT.